The entry below gives a single T cell receptor (beta chain) sequence along with its context. The antigen is not known. The record originates from a study of identical twins. Study findings and constraints: A partial confounding effect on zero-insertion analyses could come from invariant MAIT and iNKT cells. Insertions ran lower in abundant cord blood beta clonotypes, though not in memory repertoires. Model-predicted out-of-frame TCR alpha sharing fell below observed values in monozygotic twins.

Germline V gives CDR1 KGHSH, CDR2 LQKENI. The ends were cut back, 3 bases at V and 9 bases at J, with 13 bases in the middle. This CDR3 is 13 amino acids long. A universal primer site was incorporated via template switching, and the cDNA contained unique molecular identifiers. TCRdb reprocessed the 5' RACE reads via MiXCR and lists one record per CDR3 protein. The table has hundreds of thousands of distinct CDR3 sequences, roughly 12% seen once. The same data also went into a second study, on yellow fever vaccine responses in identical twins.

The chain combines TRBV18 with TRBJ2-3, with D perhaps TRBD1 or TRBD2 (5 bases each). The receptor's source is a woman between 18 and 29 years old in good health. Sequencing input: PBMCs. This CDR3 is CASSPTEPGTQYF. DNA of the CDR3: TGTGCCAGCTCACCGACAGAGCCGGGGACGCAGTATTTT.